The entry that follows covers one T cell receptor beta chain sequence. Its antigen remains unidentified. The data belong to a study of T-cell reconstitution after alpha-beta-depleted transplantation in children. Germline lookup yields CDR1 MGHRA and CDR2 YSYEKL. V shed 1 base and J 1 base; nucleotides not matched to a gene: 11. This CDR3 has 19 residues. Study-wide results and limits: At the one-year point after transplant, T-cell counts and TCRbeta diversity were found to come mostly from T cells that had been newly produced. Recipient T cells and thymic progenitors that survived were the source of the high TCRbeta diversity seen at day 60 in some patients. Roughly two months post-transplant, alpha-beta T cells reportedly originated from several hundred graft clones that had expanded.

Unique molecular identifiers were used in preparing the TCRbeta library. TCRdb fed the PCR reads into MiXCR, producing one record per CDR3 protein. The sample includes about 240,000 distinct CDR3 sequences, about 23% seen only once; the top ten take approximately 2.5%. Sample: PBMCs, taken before TCRalphabeta/CD19-depleted stem cell transplant. This chain connects TRBV4-1 to TRBJ2-1, with TRBD2 identical over 9 bases. The source is a girl aged 2-15 years with Fanconi anemia, due to receive a stem cell transplant. DNA for the CDR3: TGCGCCAGCAGCCAAGTAGCAGTAATAGCGGGAGATTCCTACAATGAGCAGTTCTTC. Translated: CASSQVAVIAGDSYNEQFF.